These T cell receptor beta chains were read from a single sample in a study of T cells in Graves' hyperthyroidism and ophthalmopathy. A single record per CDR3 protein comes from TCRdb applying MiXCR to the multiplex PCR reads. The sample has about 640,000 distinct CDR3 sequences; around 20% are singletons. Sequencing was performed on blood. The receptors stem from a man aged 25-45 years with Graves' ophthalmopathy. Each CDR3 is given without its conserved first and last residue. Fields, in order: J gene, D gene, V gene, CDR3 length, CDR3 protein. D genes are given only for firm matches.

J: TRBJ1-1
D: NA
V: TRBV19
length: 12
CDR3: ASSIGALYTEAF

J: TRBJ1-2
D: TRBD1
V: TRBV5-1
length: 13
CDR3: ASSLVGQSNYGYT

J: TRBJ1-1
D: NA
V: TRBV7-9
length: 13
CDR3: ASSSSRAGNTEAF

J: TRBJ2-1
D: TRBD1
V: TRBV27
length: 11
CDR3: ASTGQGGNEQF

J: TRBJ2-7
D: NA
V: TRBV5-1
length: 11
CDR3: ASSIGINYEQY

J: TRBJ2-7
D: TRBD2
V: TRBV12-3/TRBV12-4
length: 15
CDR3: ASRLGPGLAGDGEQY

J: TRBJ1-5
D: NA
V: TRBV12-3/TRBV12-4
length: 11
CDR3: ASTRDTGEPQH

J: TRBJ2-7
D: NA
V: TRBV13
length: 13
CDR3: ASSSILKRPYEQY

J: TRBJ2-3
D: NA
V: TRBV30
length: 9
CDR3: AWSAADTQY

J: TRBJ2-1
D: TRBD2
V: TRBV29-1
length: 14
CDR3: SVDGTSETTGNEQF

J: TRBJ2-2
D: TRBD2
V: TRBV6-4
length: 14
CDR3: ASSPLAGGPPEELF

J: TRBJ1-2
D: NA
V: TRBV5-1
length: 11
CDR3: ASSLGGVYGYT

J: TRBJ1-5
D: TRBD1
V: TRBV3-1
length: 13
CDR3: ASSQGTGSNQPQH

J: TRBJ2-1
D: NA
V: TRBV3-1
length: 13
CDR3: ASSQDPVVSNEQF

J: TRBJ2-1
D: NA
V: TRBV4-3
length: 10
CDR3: ASSHMTNEQF

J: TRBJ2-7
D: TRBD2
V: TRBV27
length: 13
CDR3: ASSSLGREHYEQY

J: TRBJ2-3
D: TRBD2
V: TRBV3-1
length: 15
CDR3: ASSPPPASGMADTQY

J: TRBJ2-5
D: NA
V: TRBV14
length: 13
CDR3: ASSQKAPTTETQY

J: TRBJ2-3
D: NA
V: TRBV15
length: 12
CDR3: ATSRRRGGPTQY

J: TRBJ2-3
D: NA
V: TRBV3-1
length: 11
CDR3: ASRPRETDTQY

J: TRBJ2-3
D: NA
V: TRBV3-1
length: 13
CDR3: ASSQGSSGPDTQY

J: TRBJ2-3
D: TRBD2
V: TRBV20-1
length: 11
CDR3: RGVAGAEDTQY

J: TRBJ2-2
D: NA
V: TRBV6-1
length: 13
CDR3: ASKRGGTNTGELF

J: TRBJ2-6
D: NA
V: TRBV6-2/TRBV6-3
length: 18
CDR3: ASSYSADGGPLSGANVLT

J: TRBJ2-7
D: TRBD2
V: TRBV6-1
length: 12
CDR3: ASSREGLSYEQY

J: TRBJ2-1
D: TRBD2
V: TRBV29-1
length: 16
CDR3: SVVPGLAGGSSYNEQF

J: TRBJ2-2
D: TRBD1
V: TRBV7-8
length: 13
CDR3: ASRGRDRVGGELF

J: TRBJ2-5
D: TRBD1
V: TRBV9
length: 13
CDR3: ASSVDRGQEETQY

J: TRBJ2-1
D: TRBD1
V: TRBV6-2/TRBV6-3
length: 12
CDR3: ASRRTGGANEQF

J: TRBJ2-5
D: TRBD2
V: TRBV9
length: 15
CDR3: ASSTILGLAGGETQY

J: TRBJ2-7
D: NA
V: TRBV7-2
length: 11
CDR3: ASSDGVFYEQY

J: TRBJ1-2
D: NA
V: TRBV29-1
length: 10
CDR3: SVEWGVYGYT

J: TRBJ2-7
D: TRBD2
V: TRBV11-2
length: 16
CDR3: ASSQPPGLAGLGYEQY

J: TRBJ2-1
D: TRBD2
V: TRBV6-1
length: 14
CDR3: ASKRSGSGFYNEQF

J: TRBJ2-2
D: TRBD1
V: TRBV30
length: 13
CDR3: AWSPGTGGAGELF

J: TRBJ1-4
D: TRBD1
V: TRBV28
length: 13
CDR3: ASRSTGAANEKLF

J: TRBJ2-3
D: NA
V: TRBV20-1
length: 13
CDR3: SAYADSSSTDTQY

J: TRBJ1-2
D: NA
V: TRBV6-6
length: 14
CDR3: ASSYGQGRPGYGYT

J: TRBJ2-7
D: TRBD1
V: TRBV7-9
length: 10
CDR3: AVIQGAYEQY

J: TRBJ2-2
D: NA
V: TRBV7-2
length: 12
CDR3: ASSLHSGTGELF

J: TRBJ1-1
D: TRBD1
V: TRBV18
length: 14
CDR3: ASSPGTGGEGTEAF

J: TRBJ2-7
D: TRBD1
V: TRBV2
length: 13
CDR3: ASSEGDRVAYEQY

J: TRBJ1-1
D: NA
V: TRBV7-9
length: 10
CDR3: ASSLVGTETF

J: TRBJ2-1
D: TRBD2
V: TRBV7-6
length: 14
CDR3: ASGVFRGSGYNEQF

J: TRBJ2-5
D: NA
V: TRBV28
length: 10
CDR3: ASSWGGKTQY

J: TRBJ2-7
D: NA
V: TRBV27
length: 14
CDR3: ASSLLGIDRSYEQY

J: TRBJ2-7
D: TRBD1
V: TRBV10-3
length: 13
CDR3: AISEFVTGKGEQY

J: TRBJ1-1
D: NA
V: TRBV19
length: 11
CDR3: ASSMAVNTEAF

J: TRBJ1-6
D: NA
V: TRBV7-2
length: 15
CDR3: ASSQFLGGPDNSPLH

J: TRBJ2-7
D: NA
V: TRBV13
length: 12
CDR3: ASSRNRVSYEQY

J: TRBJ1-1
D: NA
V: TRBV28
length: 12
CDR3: ASSLYRQDTEAF

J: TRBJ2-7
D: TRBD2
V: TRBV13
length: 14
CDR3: ASSLGKAGGPYEQY

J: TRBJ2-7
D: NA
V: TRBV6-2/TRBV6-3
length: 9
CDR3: ACSGVHEQY

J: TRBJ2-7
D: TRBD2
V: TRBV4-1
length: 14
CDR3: ASSQDWSSGIYEQY